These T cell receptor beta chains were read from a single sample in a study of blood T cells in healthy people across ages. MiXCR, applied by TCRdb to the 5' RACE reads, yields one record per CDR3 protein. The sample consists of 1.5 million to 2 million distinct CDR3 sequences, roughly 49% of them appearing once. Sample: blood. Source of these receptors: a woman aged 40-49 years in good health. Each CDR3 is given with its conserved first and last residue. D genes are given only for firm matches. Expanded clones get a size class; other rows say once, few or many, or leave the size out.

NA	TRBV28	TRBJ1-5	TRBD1	TGTGCCAGCTCTATACAGGGGGCAGGGCAGCCCCAGCATTTT	CASSIQGAGQPQHF
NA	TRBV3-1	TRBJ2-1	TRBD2	TGTGCCAGCAGCCATGGGAGCGGGACCTACAATGAGCAGTTCTTC	CASSHGSGTYNEQFF
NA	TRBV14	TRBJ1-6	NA	TGTGCCAGCAGCCAAGATGCAGTACTGAATTCACCCCTCCACTTT	CASSQDAVLNSPLHF
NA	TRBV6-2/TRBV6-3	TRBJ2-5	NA	TGTGCCAGCGCACCCTGGGTAGGCCAAGAGACCCAGTACTTC	CASAPWVGQETQYF
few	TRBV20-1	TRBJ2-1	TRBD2	TGCAGTGCTAGAAAGCTGTTTGGGACTAGAGATTACAATGAGCAGTTCTTC	CSARKLFGTRDYNEQFF
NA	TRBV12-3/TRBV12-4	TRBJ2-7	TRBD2	TGTGCCAGCAGTTGGGGGGGAAACGAGCAGTACTTC	CASSWGGNEQYF
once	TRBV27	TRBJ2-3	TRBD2	TGTGCCAGCAAGTCTGCCCCCCTAGCGGGTGGGTTTGCAGATACGCAGTATTTT	CASKSAPLAGGFADTQYF
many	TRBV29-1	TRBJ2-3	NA	TGCAGCGTTGAACCAGTCGGCACAGATACGCAGTATTTT	CSVEPVGTDTQYF
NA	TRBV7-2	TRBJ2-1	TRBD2	TGTGCCAGCACGGGAGGGGTCTACAATGAGCAGTTCTTC	CASTGGVYNEQFF
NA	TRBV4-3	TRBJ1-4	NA	TGCGCCAGCAGCCAGCAGTTCGGGACCGACGCAACTAATGAAAAACTGTTTTTT	CASSQQFGTDATNEKLFF
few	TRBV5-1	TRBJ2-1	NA	TGCGCCAGCAGCTTGGAGGAGGGCCTCTATGAGCAGTTCTTC	CASSLEEGLYEQFF
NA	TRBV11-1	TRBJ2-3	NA	TGTGCCAGCAGCTTATGGGAACTAGGCACAGATACGCAGTACTTT	CASSLWELGTDTQYF
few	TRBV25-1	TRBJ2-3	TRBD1	TGTGCCAGCAGTCGACAGGGAATCGATACGCAGTATTTT	CASSRQGIDTQYF
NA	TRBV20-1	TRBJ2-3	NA	TGCAGTGCCACCAGGGTTGTAACAGATACGCAGTATTTT	CSATRVVTDTQYF
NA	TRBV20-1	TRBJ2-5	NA	TGCAGTGCCCAATTGGGGCGGGCCCGTTTCCAAGAGACCCAGTACTTC	CSAQLGRARFQETQYF
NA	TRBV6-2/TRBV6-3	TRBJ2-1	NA	TGTGCCAGCACCAAGGACGGACTCAGGTTGGCCGGTGAGCAGTTCTTC	CASTKDGLRLAGEQFF
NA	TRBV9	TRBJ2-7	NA	TGTGCCAGCACGGCAGGGTTGAACTCCTACGAGCAGTACTTC	CASTAGLNSYEQYF
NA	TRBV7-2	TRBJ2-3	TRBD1	TGTGCCAGCAGCTTCAGGGGGCTTGGAGATACGCAGTATTTT	CASSFRGLGDTQYF
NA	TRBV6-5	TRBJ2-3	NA	TGTGCCAGCACCTCGGGTGGTTATAGCACAGATACGCAGTATTTT	CASTSGGYSTDTQYF
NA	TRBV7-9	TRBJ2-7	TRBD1	TGTGCCACCGACAGGGGCGGGGAGACCCGGTACTTC	CATDRGGETRYF
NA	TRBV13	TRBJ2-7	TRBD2	TGTGCCAGCAGCTTATCCCCGGGACTAACCTACGAGCAGTACTTC	CASSLSPGLTYEQYF
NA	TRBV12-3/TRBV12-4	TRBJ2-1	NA	TGTGCCAGCAGTTTAGCGTTGGACAATGAGCAGTTCTTC	CASSLALDNEQFF
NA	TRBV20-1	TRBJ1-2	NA	TGCAGTGCTAGAGATCCGGCAGGCAACTATGGCTACACCTTC	CSARDPAGNYGYTF
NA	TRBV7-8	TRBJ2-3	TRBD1	TGTGCCAGCAGCTACGGACAGGGGCCGGAGGATACGCAGTATTTT	CASSYGQGPEDTQYF
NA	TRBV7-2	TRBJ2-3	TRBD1	TGTGCCAGCAGAGCATACAGGGGGGCAACGGATACGCAGTATTTT	CASRAYRGATDTQYF
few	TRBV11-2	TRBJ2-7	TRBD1	TGTGCCAGCAGCTTACTCGCGGGACAGGGTAACGAGCAGTACTTC	CASSLLAGQGNEQYF
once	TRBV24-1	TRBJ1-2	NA	TGTGCCACCAGTGACCGAGACCAAAGGGCGAGCGGCTACACCTTC	CATSDRDQRASGYTF
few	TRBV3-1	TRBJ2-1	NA	TGTGCCAGCAGCCAAGGTGGGTTTAGCTCCTACAATGAGCAGTTCTTC	CASSQGGFSSYNEQFF
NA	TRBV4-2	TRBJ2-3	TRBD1	TGTGCCAGCAGCCAAGTGGGCAGGGGGCGGACAGATACGCAGTATTTT	CASSQVGRGRTDTQYF
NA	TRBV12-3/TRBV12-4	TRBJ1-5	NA	TGTGCCAGCAGGCCTGGGGGCGGCTTCAATCAGCCCCAGCATTTT	CASRPGGGFNQPQHF
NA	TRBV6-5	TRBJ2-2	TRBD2	TGTGCCAGCAGTTACGCGGGGGCGAACACCGGGGAGCTGTTTTTT	CASSYAGANTGELFF
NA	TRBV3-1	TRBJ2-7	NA	TGTGCCAGCAGCCACCGAACCGGGACACGCAACGAGCAGTACTTC	CASSHRTGTRNEQYF